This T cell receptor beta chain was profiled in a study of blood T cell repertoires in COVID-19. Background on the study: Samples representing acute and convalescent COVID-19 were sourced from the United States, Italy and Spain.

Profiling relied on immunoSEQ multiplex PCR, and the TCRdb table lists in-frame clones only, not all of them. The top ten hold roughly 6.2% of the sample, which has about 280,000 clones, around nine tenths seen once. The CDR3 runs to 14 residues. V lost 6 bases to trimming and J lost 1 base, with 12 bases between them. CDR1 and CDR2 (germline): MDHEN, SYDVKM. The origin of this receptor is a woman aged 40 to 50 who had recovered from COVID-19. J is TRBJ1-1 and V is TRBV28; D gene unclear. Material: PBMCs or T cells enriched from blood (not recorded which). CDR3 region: CASRTHTANTEAFF. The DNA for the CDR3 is TGTGCCAGCAGAACCCATACAGCGAACACTGAAGCTTTCTTT.